Sequencing of this T cell receptor (beta chain) was carried out in a study of PD-L1 blockade in urothelial cancer. Study as a whole: The patients' atezolizumab therapy, 1,200 mg intravenously every 3 weeks, started at some point between 2014 and 2016.

The time point: peripheral blood 6 weeks after treatment start. Patients in the study were battling locally advanced or metastatic urothelial carcinoma. Each PCR contained spiked-in synthetic TCR analog templates. The method was immunoSEQ multiplex PCR; TCRdb's version includes in-frame clones alone and lacks a portion of them. The repertoire holds about 36,000 clones, with roughly 84% as singletons. Looked up from germline, CDR1 is GTSNPN and CDR2 is SVGIG (reference sequence). There are 13 residues in the CDR3. V dropped 6 bases and J dropped 1 base, with 9 bases sitting between them. In its sample, this clone is medium-sized.

V gene TRBV30 combines with J gene TRBJ2-2; D not resolved. The sample consisted of PBMCs, taken around atezolizumab (anti-PD-L1) treatment. The receptor was derived from a man in his forties with urothelial cancer. CDR3 nucleotides: TGTGCCTGCGTCCCCTTGAACACCGGGGAGCTGTTTTTT. This codes for CACVPLNTGELFF.